This entry features one TCR beta chain sequence. Its antigen is still unknown. Measured with immunoSEQ multiplex PCR; TCRdb has only the in-frame clones, and not every one. The table lists some 190,000 clones, approximately 94% of them singletons. The CDR3 length is 16 residues. V was cut by 5 bases and J by 0 bases, with 16 bases left in between. Germline lookup yields CDR1 MNHEY and CDR2 SVGEGT. This record belongs to a study of T cell responses to AZD1222 COVID-19 vaccine. Study results and limitations: Among spike-specific TCRs, nearly half reportedly target unmutated variant regions. It was only a handful of AZD1222 recipients who were seropositive at baseline. Samples come after the peak T cell response, not at day 14.

This chain connects TRBV6-2 or TRBV6-3 to TRBJ1-1; TRBD1 might be the D (5 bases). The sample here was peripheral blood, taken 28 days after the second dose of the MenACWY control vaccine. The clonotype was recovered from an adult who received the MenACWY meningococcal vaccine as a control. CDR3 sequence (DNA): TGTGCCAGCAGTCTCCGGGACTCAAGCTTGAACACTGAAGCTTTCTTT. It specifies CASSLRDSSLNTEAFF.